The TCR beta chain described here comes from a study of tissue T cells after allogeneic stem cell transplantation. Time point defined: mouse harvest day 14 after allogeneic transplant. The graft held 10^6 splenic CD5+ T cells and 10^7 T-cell-depleted bone marrow cells. Turning to this clone: The gene symbols are mouse symbols. The read finishes 1 residue shy of the CDR3 end, and the germline J gene is used to complete it.

The assay was immunoSEQ multiplex PCR, and TCRdb's table has in-frame clones only and misses some. The data hold approximately 4,400 clones, with around 49% observed a single time. Trimming stripped 0 bases from V and 2 bases from J, with 10 bases between. The CDR3 runs 15 residues. Germline CDR1 and CDR2: NNHDY and SYVADS. This clonotype was sampled from a female BALB/c mouse given C57BL/6 T cells with graft-versus-host disease after an allogeneic hematopoietic cell transplant. V gene TRBV13-3 combines with J gene TRBJ2-3, with D maybe TRBD1 (6 bases). Sequenced sample: lymph node tissue. The CDR3 is CASSDVRGFAETLYF. CDR3 DNA, as far as it was read: TGTGCCAGCAGTGATGTCAGGGGATTTGCAGAAACGCTGTAT.